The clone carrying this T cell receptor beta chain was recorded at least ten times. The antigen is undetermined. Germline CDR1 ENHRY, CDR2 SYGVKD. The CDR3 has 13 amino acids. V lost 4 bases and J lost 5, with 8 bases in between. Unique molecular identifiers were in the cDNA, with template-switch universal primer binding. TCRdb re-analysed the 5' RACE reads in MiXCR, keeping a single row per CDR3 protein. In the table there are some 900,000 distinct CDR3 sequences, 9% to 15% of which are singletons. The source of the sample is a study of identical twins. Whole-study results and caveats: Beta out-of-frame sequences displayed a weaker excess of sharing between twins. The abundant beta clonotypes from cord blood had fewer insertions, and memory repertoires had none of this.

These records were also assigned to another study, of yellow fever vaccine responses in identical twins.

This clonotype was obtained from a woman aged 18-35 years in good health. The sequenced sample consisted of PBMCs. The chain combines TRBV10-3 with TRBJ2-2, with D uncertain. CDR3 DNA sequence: TGTGCCATCAGTGCTGGGTGGACCGGGGAGCTGTTTTTT. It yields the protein CAISAGWTGELFF.